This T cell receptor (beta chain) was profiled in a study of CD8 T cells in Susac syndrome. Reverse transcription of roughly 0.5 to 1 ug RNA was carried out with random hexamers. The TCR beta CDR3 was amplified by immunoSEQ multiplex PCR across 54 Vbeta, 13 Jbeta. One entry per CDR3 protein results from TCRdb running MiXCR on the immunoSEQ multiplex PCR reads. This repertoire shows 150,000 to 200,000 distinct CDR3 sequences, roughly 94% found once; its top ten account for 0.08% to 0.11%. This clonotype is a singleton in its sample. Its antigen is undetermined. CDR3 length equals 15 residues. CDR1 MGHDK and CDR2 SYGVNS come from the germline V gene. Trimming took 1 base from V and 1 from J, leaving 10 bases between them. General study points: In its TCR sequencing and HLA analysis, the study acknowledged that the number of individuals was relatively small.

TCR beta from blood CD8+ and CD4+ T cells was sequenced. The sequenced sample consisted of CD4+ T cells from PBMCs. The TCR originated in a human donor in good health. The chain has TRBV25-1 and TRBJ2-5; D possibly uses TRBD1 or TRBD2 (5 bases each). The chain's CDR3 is CASSESRGRQETQYF. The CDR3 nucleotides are TGTGCCAGCAGTGAATCGAGGGGCCGCCAAGAGACCCAGTACTTC.